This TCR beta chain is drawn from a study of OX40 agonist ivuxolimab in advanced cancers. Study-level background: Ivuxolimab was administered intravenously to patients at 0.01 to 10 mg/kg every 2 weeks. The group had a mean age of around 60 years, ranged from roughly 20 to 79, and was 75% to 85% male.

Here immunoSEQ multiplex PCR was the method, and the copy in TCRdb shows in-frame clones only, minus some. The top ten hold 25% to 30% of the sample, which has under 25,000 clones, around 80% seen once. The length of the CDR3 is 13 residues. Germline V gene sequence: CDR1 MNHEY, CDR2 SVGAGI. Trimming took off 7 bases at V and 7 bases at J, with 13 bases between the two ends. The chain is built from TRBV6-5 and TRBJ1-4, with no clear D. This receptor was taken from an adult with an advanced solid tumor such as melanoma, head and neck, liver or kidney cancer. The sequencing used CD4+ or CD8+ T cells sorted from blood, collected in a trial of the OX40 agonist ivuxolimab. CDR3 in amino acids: CASTYYWGEKLFF. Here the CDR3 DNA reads TGTGCCAGCACCTACTATTGGGGTGAAAAACTGTTTTTT.